This T cell receptor (beta chain) was identified during a study of shared clonotypes between healthy human individuals. Concerning this clone itself: Its antigen is still unknown.

Findings and caveats of the study: How much donors shared clonotypes was expected to be affected by sequencing depth. Clonotype sharing across a few donors was observed for about 4.8% of naive CD4 clonotypes.

The repertoire was sequenced with immunoSEQ multiplex PCR; TCRdb's copy has only in-frame clones and lacks some. This sample has some 350,000 clones, with less than 85% found just once. V lost 3 bases and J 0 bases, leaving 4 bases between the germline ends. This CDR3 has 14 amino acids. Germline V gene data show CDR1 as SGDLS and CDR2 as YYNGEE. The chain joins TRBV9 to TRBJ2-6; D not resolved. Sequencing was carried out using memory CD4+ T cells sorted from blood. The subset here: CD45RA-negative fraction. The TCR comes from a man aged 25-45 years in good health. The CDR3 DNA follows: TGTGCCAGCAGCGCGATCTCTGGGGCCAACGTCCTGACTTTC. It is translated as CASSAISGANVLTF.